This T cell receptor (beta chain) was obtained from a study of blood T cell repertoires in COVID-19. Study information: Sources were T cells, B-cell-depleted T cells, or PBMCs; the material itself was cDNA or gDNA.

Produced via immunoSEQ multiplex PCR; TCRdb's table is partial and in-frame only. The table includes approximately 150,000 clones, about 90% detected once. The CDR3 runs to 13 residues. V lost 6 bases and J 3 bases, leaving 8 bases between the germline ends. CDR1 MRHNA and CDR2 SNTAGT come from the germline V gene. This clonotype was obtained from a woman aged 60 to 75 with acute or convalescent COVID-19. V gene TRBV6-4 combines with J gene TRBJ2-2, with D perhaps TRBD1 (5 bases). The material sequenced was peripheral blood. The CDR3 region is CASSLTDTGELFF. The CDR3 nucleotides are TGTGCCAGCAGCCTGACAGACACCGGGGAGCTGTTTTTT.